This T cell receptor (beta chain) was retrieved from a study of T cells after yellow fever vaccination. The CDR3 spans 11 residues. Trimming shortened V by 4 bases and J by 4 bases, and 7 bases separated the two germline ends. The germline CDR1 and CDR2 sequences are SQVTM and ANQGSEA. Researchers made TCR cDNA using 5'RACE template switching, and this step added a universal primer site and UMIs. TCRdb reprocessed the 5' RACE reads via MiXCR and lists one record per CDR3 protein. The sample contains over 150,000 distinct CDR3 sequences, 6.2% of which appear only once. The table lists this clonotype with many counts. The antigen is not known. The study, taken as a whole, reports: CD4 and CD8 compartments shared a small share of clonotypes, likely from convergent recombination. The booster saw the reappearance of most primary-vaccination clones (more than 95% CD4, roughly 90% CD8). FACS-sorted repertoires could harbor abundant contaminating bulk-population clonotypes.

The material sequenced was CD4+ T cells sorted from PBMCs, taken on the day of the first yellow fever vaccination. The chain joins TRBV29-1 to TRBJ1-1; D is unclear. The TCR sequence derives from a man between 18 and 29 years old who received the YFV17D yellow fever vaccine. The CDR3 here is CSVVESTEAFF. CDR3 in DNA: TGCAGCGTTGTGGAGAGCACTGAAGCTTTCTTT.